Below are 11 T cell receptor beta chains sequenced from a single sample in a study of T cell changes during pregnancy in multiple sclerosis. This table comes from immunoSEQ multiplex PCR, and its TCRdb copy is limited to in-frame clones, with some not included. The sample yields about 38,000 clones, 90% to 95% seen once. The sequencing here drew on CD8+ T cells from peripheral blood mononuclear cells, taken in the third trimester of pregnancy. Source of these receptors: a female donor with multiple sclerosis, enrolled in a pregnancy study.

V and J are TRBV30 and TRBJ2-2; D is uncertain. V lost 4 bases to trimming and J lost 8 bases, with 14 bases between them. This CDR3 is built from 13 residues. Per germline, CDR1 GTSNPN and CDR2 SVGIG (reference sequence). The CDR3 sequence: CAWTTPPGGELFF. The CDR3 coding sequence is TGTGCCTGGACTACCCCACCCGGGGGGGAGCTGTTTTTT.

DNA for the CDR3: TGCGCCAGCAGTCGAATAGCGGGGGACACAGATACGCAGTATTTT. It specifies CASSRIAGDTDTQYF. The V gene is TRBV4-1, the J gene TRBJ2-3; 9 positions agree with TRBD2. This CDR3 has 15 amino acids. Unmatched junction bases numbered 6, after V lost 6 bases and J lost 2 bases. Germline assignment: CDR1 MGHRA and CDR2 YSYEKL.

This chain links TRBV10-1 with TRBJ2-3, with 10 bases fitting TRBD2. CDR1 and CDR2 from the germline V gene are WNHNN and SYGVQD (reference sequence). The V and J ends lost 2 bases and 2 bases, in that order; junction bases with no gene match: 4. This CDR3 spans 16 amino acids. The CDR3: CASSEIAGGFTDTQYF. CDR3 coding DNA: TGCGCCAGCAGTGAGATAGCGGGGGGCTTCACAGATACGCAGTATTTT.

A remark on this clone: A read error may produce the germline difference seen at one junction end. The chain joins TRBV7-7 to TRBJ1-3, with 8 bases fitting TRBD1. CDR1 SSHAT and CDR2 FNYEAQ come from the germline V gene (reference sequence). The CDR3 has 15 residues. The CDR3 region has the DNA TGTGCTAGCAGCGAGCGACAGGGGCAGTTAAACACCATATATTTT. This sequence encodes CASSERQGQLNTIYF. The whole variable domain, filled in from reference TRBV7-7 and TRBJ1-3, reads GAGVSQSPRYKVTKRGQDVTLRCDPISSHATLYWYQQALGQGPEFLTYFNYEAQPDKSGLPSDRFSAERPEGSISTLTIQRTEQRDSAMYRCASSERQGQLNTIYFGEGSWLTVV.

This chain connects TRBV11-2 to TRBJ1-2; tentative D call: TRBD1 (5 bases). The V gene's germline CDR1 is SGHAT and CDR2 FQNNGV. The CDR3 is made up of 15 amino acids. Trimming cost V 4 bases and J 3 bases, with 15 bases left between them. The CDR3 DNA follows: TGTGCCAGCAGCTCCCCACTTACAGGAGACTATGGCTACACCTTC. This encodes CASSSPLTGDYGYTF.

This clone was detected only once. V and J are TRBV19 and TRBJ2-3, with 8 bases fitting TRBD2. Trimming cost V 7 bases and J 5 bases; bases outside gene matches: 8. Germline V gives CDR1 LNHDA, CDR2 SQIVND (reference sequence). This CDR3 spans 14 amino acids. The CDR3 sequence: CASNTGGAVDTQYF. In nucleotides, the CDR3 is TGTGCCAGTAATACGGGGGGGGCCGTAGATACGCAGTATTTT.

The chain recombines TRBV29-1 with TRBJ2-3; tentative D call: TRBD1 (10 bases). This CDR3 is built from 18 residues. V was shortened by 6 bases and J by 0 bases, with 25 bases between the two germline ends. The germline V gene encodes CDR1 SQVTM and CDR2 ANQGSEA. CDR3 loop: CSVVTGGWAGGSTDTQYF. In nucleotides, the CDR3 is TGCAGCGTGGTGACAGGGGGCTGGGCGGGGGGGAGCACAGATACGCAGTATTTT.

The chain links TRBV7-8 to TRBJ2-1; tentatively, D is TRBD1 (6 bases). CDR3 length equals 15 residues. Between the trimmed V and J ends, which lost 1 base and 3 bases, there was a span of 10 bases. Germline CDR1 SGHVS, CDR2 FQNEAQ. DNA of the CDR3: TGTGCCAGCAGCTTAGATGGACAGATCTACAATGAGCAGTTCTTC. Amino acid sequence: CASSLDGQIYNEQFF.

This clone was observed once. The chain couples TRBV13 to TRBJ2-5; 7 bases line up with TRBD1. J was trimmed by 4 bases and V by 5 bases; bases with no gene match: 4. CDR3 length: 13 amino acids. Germline V gene data show CDR1 as PRHDT and CDR2 as FYEKMQ (reference sequence). CDR3 sequence (DNA): TGTGCCAGCAGCAAGACAGGGTCAGAGACCCAGTACTTC. Translation gives CASSKTGSETQYF.

The chain has TRBV5-6 and TRBJ2-7, with a weak D call TRBD1 (6 bases). The germline V and J ends were trimmed by 3 bases and 7 bases, with 20 bases remaining between them. The V gene's germline CDR1 is SGHDT and CDR2 YYEEEE. This CDR3 spans 15 amino acids. The CDR3 here is CASSSYQDSTWEQYF. The CDR3 DNA reads TGTGCCAGCAGCTCCTACCAGGACAGTACTTGGGAGCAGTACTTC.

This clone was counted once. This chain connects TRBV5-6 to TRBJ2-7, with D unresolved. From germline, CDR1 is SGHDT and CDR2 YYEEEE. This CDR3 region has 13 residues. Trimming took off 1 base at V and 2 bases at J, with 7 bases between the two ends. The CDR3 sequence is CASSLNSPYEQYF. The CDR3 nucleotides read TGTGCCAGCAGCTTGAACAGTCCCTACGAGCAGTACTTC.